Listed here is a single T cell receptor (beta chain). The sample belongs to a study of technical replicates of blood from several donors. Here immunoSEQ multiplex PCR was the method, and the copy in TCRdb shows in-frame clones only, minus some. Here the sample spans about 83,000 clones, around nine tenths being singletons. The CDR3 loop spans 20 amino acids. Germline V lookup: CDR1 LNHNV, CDR2 YYDKDF (reference sequence). J gave up 0 bases and V 1 base, and 11 bases lay outside the gene matches. Sequencing used T cells isolated from PBMCs. This receptor was identified in a human donor in good health. V and J are TRBV15 and TRBJ1-4; 10 positions agree with TRBD1. CDR3: CATSRGVTGTGAPTNEKLFF. The CDR3 bases are TGTGCCACCAGCAGAGGAGTTACCGGGACAGGGGCCCCAACTAATGAAAAACTGTTTTTT.